The 8 T cell receptor beta chains reported below all come from one sample, sequenced in a study of Graves' ophthalmopathy and Graves' hyperthyroidism (dated by TCRdb to the late 2010s). The sequencing machine was an Illumina HiSeq 2000. For repertoire sequencing, the TCR beta CDR3 regions were amplified from RNA transcripts. HTBI primers and the Qiagen OneStep RT-PCR kit were used in a first-round RT-PCR, which was followed by a second-round multiplex PCR, size selection and purification. The public sequencing data were trimmed at Q25 with fastp and processed into clonotypes with MiXCR by TCRdb, which kept only in-frame beta chains. Rows are unified per CDR3 protein, each entry keeping the most common DNA and genes. The sample table shows about 740,000 distinct CDR3 sequences, and around 40% are seen once. Jointly, the top ten make up 35% to 55% of the sample. Input material: peripheral blood. The receptors here all came from an adult man with Graves' ophthalmopathy.

This clonotype has only a few counts. J is TRBJ1-2 and V is TRBV10-3, with no clear D. The V end lost 0 bases, the J end lost 4 bases, and 12 bases lay between the germline ends. The germline V gene encodes CDR1 ENHRY and CDR2 SYGVKD. The CDR3 extends over 15 amino acids. This CDR3 is CAISESPPSGYGYTF. CDR3 nucleotide sequence: TGTGCCATCAGTGAGTCCCCGCCCAGCGGCTATGGCTACACCTTC.

The chain employs TRBV6-1 and TRBJ1-1; D remains unclear. V lost 6 bases, J lost 7 bases, and 12 bases lay in between. Germline assignment: CDR1 MNHNS and CDR2 SASEGT. The CDR3 spans 12 residues. The CDR3 reads CASSLGRFEAFF. CDR3 DNA sequence: TGTGCCAGCAGCCTTGGACGGTTTGAAGCTTTCTTT.

Many counts were recorded for this clonotype. This chain joins TRBV6-4 and TRBJ1-5, with D uncertain. Trimming took off 7 bases at V and 5 bases at J, with 3 bases between the two ends. This CDR3 contains 10 residues. The germline V gene encodes CDR1 MRHNA and CDR2 SNTAGT. Written as DNA, the CDR3 is TGTGCCAGCACGTATCAGCCCCAGCATTTT. It codes for CASTYQPQHF.

Comment on this clonotype: A clone one base away is much larger, so this may be a read error. The chain combines TRBV20-1 with TRBJ1-6, with a tentative D call TRBD1 (6 bases). The CDR3 covers 12 residues. Looked up from germline, CDR1 is DFQATT and CDR2 is SNEGSKA (reference sequence). In nucleotides, the CDR3 is TGCAGTGGAGGAGGGGGAAATTCACCCCCCCACTTT. This encodes CSGGGGNSPPHF.

V gene TRBV7-8 combines with J gene TRBJ1-5; TRBD1 matches 11 bases. Germline V gene lookup returns CDR1 SGHVS and CDR2 FQNEAQ. The ends lost 5 bases at V and 5 bases at J; junction bases unmatched: 8. This CDR3 is 16 amino acids long. This CDR3 reads CASSPRDRGRYQPQHF. The DNA of the CDR3 is TGTGCCAGCAGCCCGAGGGACAGGGGGAGGTATCAGCCCCAGCATTTT. Drawing the rest from reference TRBV7-8 and TRBJ1-5, the complete variable domain is GAGVSQSPRYKVAKRGQDVALRCDPISGHVSLFWYQQALGQGPEFLTYFQNEAQLDKSGLPSDRFFAERPEGSVSTLKIQRTQQEDSAVYLCASSPRDRGRYQPQHFGDGTRLSIL.

The genes are TRBV10-3 and TRBJ2-5; TRBD2 matches at 8 bases. The germline V gene has CDR1 ENHRY and CDR2 SYGVKD. The CDR3 runs to 15 residues. J was trimmed by 7 bases and V by 5 bases; bases with no gene match: 12. The CDR3 DNA follows: TGTGCCATCAGTATGACTAGCGAGGGGGGTGGGACCCAGTACTTC. Translated, it gives CAISMTSEGGGTQYF.

This clonotype was recorded once. This chain uses TRBV2 with TRBJ2-5, with 8 bases identical to TRBD2. This CDR3 comprises 15 residues. Trimming took 5 bases from V and 5 from J; bases not matched to a gene: 10. Per germline, CDR1 SNHLY and CDR2 FYNNEI. The DNA for the CDR3 is TGTGCCAGCAGTCGGGGGGGCGCGGGAGTGGAGACCCAGTACTTC. The encoded protein is CASSRGGAGVETQYF.

To note about this clonotype: This may come from a read error, since a much larger clone is one base off. Given the absence of the conserved phenylalanine or tryptophan at the CDR3 end, a read error is likely. This chain links TRBV20-1 with TRBJ1-6; a weak D match, TRBD1 (5 bases). The length of the CDR3 is 13 residues. Trimming took off 6 bases at V and 14 bases at J, with 20 bases between the two ends. The germline CDR1 and CDR2 sequences are DFQATT and SNEGSKA (reference sequence). CDR3 sequence: CSAAPSGGGTLHI. The DNA for the CDR3 is TGCAGTGCCGCCCCGTCTGGGGGAGGTACCCTCCACATT.